This T cell receptor beta chain was sequenced in a study of cytomegalovirus exposure and HLA in healthy donors. V was pared by 6 bases and J by 2 bases, with 9 bases of the junction left unmatched. This CDR3 is 17 amino acids long. Germline lookup yields CDR1 LNHDA and CDR2 SQIVND (reference sequence). Worth noting for this clone: The antigen remains unidentified.

60 Vbeta and 13 Jbeta primers were used in PCR. Sequencing was performed with immunoSEQ multiplex PCR; in TCRdb, only in-frame clones are kept and a portion is missing. This repertoire shows fewer than 130,000 clones, more than 75% found once; its top ten account for about 1.7%. Findings and caveats of the study: Another analysis was done later, and it associated more than 15,000 TCR beta sequences with HLA alleles at 0.05 false discovery rate. As was reported, the classifier diagnosed cytomegalovirus status with high specificity and sensitivity. Later, TCR association rates were found to vary by HLA locus, highest for DRB1 and lowest for HLA-C. The study listed about 150 cytomegalovirus-associated TCR beta chains.

This receptor was taken from a man aged 40-49 years in good health and CMV-seronegative. Sequencing was performed on PBMCs. This sequence joins TRBV19 and TRBJ2-5, with 13 bases lining up with TRBD2. The CDR3 DNA reads as TGTGCCAGTAGGGACGCTCGGACTAGCGGGGGACAAGAGACCCAGTACTTC. Residues: CASRDARTSGGQETQYF.